This TCR beta chain is drawn from a study of blood T cell repertoires in COVID-19. Profiled with immunoSEQ multiplex PCR; TCRdb holds only in-frame clones, not every one. The sample records approximately 400,000 clones, about nine tenths being singletons. The specimen was PBMCs or T cells enriched from blood (not recorded which). The source is a woman aged 35 to 49 who had been exposed to COVID-19.

CDR3 amino acids: CAWSVSSGKHSNQPQHF. As DNA, the CDR3 is TGTGCCTGGAGTGTAAGCAGCGGGAAGCATAGCAATCAGCCCCAGCATTTT. The rearrangement uses TRBV30 and TRBJ1-5; no clear D. Germline V lookup: CDR1 GTSNPN, CDR2 SVGIG (reference sequence). The CDR3 has 17 residues. V lost 0 bases and J 0 bases, leaving 15 bases between the germline ends.